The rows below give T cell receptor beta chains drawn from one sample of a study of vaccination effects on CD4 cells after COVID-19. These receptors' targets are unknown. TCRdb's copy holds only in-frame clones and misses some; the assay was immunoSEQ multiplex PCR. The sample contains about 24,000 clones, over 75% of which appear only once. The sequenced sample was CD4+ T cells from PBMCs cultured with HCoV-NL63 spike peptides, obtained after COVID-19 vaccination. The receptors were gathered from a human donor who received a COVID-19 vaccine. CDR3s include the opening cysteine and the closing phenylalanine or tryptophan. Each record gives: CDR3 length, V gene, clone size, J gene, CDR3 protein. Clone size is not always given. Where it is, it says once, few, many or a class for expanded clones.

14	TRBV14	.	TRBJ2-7	CASSQGVKSYEQYF
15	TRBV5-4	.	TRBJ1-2	CASSFPPGQGDGYTF
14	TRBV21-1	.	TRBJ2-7	CASSSRPRGDEQYF
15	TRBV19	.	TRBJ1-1	CASSIPQGAGTEAFF
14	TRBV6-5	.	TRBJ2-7	CASSYRQVSYEQYF
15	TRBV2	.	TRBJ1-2	CASSEFQGLDYGYTF
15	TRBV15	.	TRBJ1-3	CATSRDRGSGNTIYF
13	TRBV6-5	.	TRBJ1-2	CASTRGGRFRVTF
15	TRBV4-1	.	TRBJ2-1	CASSQGPLARDEQFF
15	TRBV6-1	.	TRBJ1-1	CASSEDRAMNTEAFF
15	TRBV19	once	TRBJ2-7	CASSIVTGAPYEQYF
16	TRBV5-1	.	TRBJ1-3	CASSLVAANSGNTIYF
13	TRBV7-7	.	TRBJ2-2	CASSLGGTGELFF
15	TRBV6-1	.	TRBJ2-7	CASSIPGTPTYEQYF
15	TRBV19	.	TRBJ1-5	CASSAQGRWNQPQHF
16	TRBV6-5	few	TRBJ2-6	CASSYSGESGANVLTF
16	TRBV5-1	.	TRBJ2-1	CASSLTRDSSYNEQFF
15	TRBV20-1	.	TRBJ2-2	CSASGNSLNTGELFF
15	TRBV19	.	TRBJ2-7	CASRTGTSNVWEQYF
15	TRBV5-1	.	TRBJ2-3	CASSPDDRGTDTQYF
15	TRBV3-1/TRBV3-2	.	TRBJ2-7	CASSQGLAGVYEQYF
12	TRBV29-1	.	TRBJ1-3	CSVRSSGNTIYF
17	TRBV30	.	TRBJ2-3	CAWTQPPSGSMTDTQYF
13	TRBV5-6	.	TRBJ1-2	CASSSQYNYGYTF
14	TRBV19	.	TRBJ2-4	CASSIPTAKNIQYF
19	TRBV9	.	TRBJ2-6	CASSIPRGTGSSGANVLTF
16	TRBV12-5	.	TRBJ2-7	CASGLVLVGGGYEQYF
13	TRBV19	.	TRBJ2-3	CASSIDLKDTQYF
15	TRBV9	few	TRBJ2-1	CASSPRQGLRNEQFF
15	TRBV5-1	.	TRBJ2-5	CASGTGGRAEETQYF
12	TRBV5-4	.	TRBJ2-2	CASSSNTGELFF
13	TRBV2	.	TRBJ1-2	CASSDSLNYGYTF
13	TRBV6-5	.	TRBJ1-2	CASSLDSSYGYTF
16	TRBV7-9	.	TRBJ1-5	CASSKQGSYSNQPQHF
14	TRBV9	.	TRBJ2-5	CASSVGQGWETQYF
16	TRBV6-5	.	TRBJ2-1	CASSYSTGGGYNEQFF
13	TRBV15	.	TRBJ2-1	CATSRDQWGEQFF
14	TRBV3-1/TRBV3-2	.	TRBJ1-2	CASSVATVTYGYTF
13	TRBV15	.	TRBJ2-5	CATSRSPTETQYF
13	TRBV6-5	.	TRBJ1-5	CASSYGSGQPQHF
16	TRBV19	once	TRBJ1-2	CASSMMPTGLGYGYTF
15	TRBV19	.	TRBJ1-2	CASSPNGQGNYGYTF
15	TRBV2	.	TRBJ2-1	CASSDSAGGGGEQFF
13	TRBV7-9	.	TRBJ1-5	CASSLDRAQPQHF
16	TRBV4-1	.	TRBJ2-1	CASSQVSRRSYNEQFF
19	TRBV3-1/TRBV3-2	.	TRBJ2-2	CASSLLGSLGPITTGELFF
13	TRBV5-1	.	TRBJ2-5	CASSSVGQETQYF
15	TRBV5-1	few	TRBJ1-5	CASSLAGQGGQPQHF
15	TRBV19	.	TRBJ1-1	CASSSPGRVLAEAFF
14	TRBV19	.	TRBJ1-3	CASSIQGPGDTIYF
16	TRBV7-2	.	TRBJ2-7	CASSLDRALGTYEQYF
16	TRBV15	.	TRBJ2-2	CATSRDLRGVGGELFF
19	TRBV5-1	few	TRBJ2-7	CASSLLSSEGTRAPYEQYF
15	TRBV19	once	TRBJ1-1	CASSQQGLVRTEAFF
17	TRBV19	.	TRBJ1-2	CASSISGLNRYSYGYTF
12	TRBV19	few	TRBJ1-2	CASSTRTDGYTF